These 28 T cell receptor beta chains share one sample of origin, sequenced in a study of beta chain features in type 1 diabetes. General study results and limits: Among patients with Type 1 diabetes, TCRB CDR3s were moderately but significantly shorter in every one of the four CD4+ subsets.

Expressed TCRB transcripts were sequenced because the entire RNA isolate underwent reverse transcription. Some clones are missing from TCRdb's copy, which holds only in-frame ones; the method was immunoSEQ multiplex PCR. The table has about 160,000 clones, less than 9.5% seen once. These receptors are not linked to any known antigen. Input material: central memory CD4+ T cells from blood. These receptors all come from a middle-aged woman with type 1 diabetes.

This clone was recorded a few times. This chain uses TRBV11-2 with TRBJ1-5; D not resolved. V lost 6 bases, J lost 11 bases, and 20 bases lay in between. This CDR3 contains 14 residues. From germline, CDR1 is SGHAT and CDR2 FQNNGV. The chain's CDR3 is CASSVGGDAAAQHF. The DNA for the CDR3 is TGTGCCAGCAGTGTAGGCGGGGATGCAGCGGCCCAGCATTTT. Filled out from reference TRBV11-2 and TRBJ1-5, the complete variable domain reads EAGVAQSPRYKIIEKRQSVAFWCNPISGHATLYWYQQILGQGPKLLIQFQNNGVVDDSQLPKDRFSAERLKGVDSTLKIQPAKLEDSAVYLCASSVGGDAAAQHFGDGTRLSIL.

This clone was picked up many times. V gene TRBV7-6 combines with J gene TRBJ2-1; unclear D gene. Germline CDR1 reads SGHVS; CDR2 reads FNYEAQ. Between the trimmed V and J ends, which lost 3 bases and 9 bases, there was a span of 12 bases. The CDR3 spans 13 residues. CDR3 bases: TGTGCCAGCAGCTTTTCGGGTAGCACTGAGCAGTTCTTC. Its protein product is CASSFSGSTEQFF.

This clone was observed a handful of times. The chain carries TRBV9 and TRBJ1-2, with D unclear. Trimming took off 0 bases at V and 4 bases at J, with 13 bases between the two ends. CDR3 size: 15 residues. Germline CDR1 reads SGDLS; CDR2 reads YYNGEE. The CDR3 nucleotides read TGTGCCAGCAGCGTAGCCCCTGTCGGCGGCTATGGCTACACCTTC. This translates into CASSVAPVGGYGYTF.

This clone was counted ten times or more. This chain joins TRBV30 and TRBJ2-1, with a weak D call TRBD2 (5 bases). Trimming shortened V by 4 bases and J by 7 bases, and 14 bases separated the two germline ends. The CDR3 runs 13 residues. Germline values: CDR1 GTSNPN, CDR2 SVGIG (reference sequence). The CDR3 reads CAWTGGPENEQFF. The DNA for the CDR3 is TGTGCCTGGACAGGAGGTCCCGAGAATGAGCAGTTCTTC.

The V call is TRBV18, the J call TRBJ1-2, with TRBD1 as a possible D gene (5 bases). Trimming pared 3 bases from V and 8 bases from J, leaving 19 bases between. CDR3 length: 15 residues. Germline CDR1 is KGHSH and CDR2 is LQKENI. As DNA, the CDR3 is TGTGCCAGCTCACCGTCCGGGACTCCCGAAGGGGGCTACACCTTC. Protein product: CASSPSGTPEGGYTF.

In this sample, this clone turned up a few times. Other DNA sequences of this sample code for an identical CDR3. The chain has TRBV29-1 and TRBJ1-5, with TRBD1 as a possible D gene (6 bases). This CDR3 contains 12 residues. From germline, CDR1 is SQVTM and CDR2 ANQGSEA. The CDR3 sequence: CSGGDSNQPQHF. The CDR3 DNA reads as TGCAGTGGGGGCGATAGCAATCAGCCCCAGCATTTT.

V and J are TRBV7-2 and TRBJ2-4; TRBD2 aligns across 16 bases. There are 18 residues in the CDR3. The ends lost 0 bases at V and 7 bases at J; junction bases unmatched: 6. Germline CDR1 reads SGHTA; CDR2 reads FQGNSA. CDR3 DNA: TGTGCCAGCAGCTTAGCCGGGACTAGCGGGGGGGCTAGGAACATTCAGTACTTC. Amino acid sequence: CASSLAGTSGGARNIQYF.

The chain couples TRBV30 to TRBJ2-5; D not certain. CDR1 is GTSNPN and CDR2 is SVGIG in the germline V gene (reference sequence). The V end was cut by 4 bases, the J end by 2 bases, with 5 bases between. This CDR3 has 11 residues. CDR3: CAWTPQETQYF. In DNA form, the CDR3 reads TGTGCCTGGACTCCTCAAGAGACCCAGTACTTC.

CDR3 protein: CASSYSTVYEQYF. The CDR3 region has the DNA TGTGCCAGCAGTTACTCGACAGTCTACGAGCAGTACTTC. The genes are TRBV6-6 and TRBJ2-7, with a tentative D call TRBD1 (5 bases). The germline CDR1 and CDR2 sequences are MNHNY and SVGAGI (reference sequence). V was pared by 0 bases and J by 3 bases, with 6 bases between. This CDR3 has 13 residues.

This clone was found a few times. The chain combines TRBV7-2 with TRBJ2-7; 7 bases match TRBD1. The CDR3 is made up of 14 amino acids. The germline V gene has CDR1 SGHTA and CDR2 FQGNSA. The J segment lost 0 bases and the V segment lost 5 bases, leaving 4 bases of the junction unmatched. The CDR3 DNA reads TGTGCCAGCAGCCCGGGACAGCACTCCTACGAGCAGTACTTC. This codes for CASSPGQHSYEQYF.

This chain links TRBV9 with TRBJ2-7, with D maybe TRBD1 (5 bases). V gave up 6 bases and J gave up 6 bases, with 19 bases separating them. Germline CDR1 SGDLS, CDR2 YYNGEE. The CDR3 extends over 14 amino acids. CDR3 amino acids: CASNLQGSTGEQYF. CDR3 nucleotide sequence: TGTGCCAGCAACTTGCAGGGCTCTACTGGCGAGCAGTACTTC.

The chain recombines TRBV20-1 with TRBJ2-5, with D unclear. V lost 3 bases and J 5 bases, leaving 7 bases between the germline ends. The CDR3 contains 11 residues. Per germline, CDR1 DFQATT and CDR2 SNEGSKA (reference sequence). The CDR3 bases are TGCAGTGCTAGGCGTACGGAGACCCAGTACTTC. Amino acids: CSARRTETQYF.

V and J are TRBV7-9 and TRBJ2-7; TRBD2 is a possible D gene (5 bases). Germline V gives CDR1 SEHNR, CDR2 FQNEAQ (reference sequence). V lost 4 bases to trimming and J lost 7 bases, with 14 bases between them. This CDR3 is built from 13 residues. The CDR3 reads CASSWESRGEQYF. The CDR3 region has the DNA TGTGCCAGCAGCTGGGAGAGTCGCGGAGAGCAGTACTTC.

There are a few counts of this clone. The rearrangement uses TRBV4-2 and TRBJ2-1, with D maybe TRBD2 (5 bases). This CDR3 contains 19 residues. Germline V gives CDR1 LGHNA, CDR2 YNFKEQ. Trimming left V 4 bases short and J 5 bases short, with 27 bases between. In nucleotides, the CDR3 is TGTGCCAGCAGCCTGGTTTGGCGGACTCGTACCGGTTCGAACAATGAGCAGTTCTTC. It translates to CASSLVWRTRTGSNNEQFF.

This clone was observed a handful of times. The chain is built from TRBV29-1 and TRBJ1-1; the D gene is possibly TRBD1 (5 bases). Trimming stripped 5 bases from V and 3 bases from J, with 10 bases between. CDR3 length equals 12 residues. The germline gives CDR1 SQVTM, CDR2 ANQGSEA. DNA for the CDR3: TGCAGCGTTATAGGGGAATACACTGAAGCTTTCTTT. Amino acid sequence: CSVIGEYTEAFF.

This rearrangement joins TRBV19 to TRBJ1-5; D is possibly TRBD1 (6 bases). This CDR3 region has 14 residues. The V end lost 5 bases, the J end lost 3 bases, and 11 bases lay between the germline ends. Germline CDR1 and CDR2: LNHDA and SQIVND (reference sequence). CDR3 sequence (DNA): TGTGCCAGTAGTCTCCAGGGGACCAATCAGCCCCAGCATTTT. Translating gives CASSLQGTNQPQHF.

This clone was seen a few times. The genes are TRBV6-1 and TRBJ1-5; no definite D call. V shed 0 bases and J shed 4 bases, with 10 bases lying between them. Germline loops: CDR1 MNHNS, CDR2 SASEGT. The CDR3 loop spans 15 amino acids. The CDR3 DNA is TGTGCCAGCAGTGAAGCAATGTTCGGGAATCAGCCCCAGCATTTT. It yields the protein CASSEAMFGNQPQHF.

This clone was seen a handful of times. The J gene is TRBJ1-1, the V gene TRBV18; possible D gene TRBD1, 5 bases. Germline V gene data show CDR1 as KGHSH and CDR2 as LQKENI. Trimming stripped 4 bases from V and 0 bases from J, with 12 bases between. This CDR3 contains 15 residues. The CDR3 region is CASSRTGQMNTEAFF. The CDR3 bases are TGTGCCAGCTCACGAACTGGACAAATGAACACTGAAGCTTTCTTT.

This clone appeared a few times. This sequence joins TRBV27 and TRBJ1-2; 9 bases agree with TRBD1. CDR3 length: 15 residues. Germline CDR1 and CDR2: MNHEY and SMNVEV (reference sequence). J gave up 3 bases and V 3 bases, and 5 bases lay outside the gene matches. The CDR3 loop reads CASSFTGGADYGYTF. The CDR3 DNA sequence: TGTGCCAGCAGTTTTACAGGGGGCGCGGACTATGGCTACACCTTC.

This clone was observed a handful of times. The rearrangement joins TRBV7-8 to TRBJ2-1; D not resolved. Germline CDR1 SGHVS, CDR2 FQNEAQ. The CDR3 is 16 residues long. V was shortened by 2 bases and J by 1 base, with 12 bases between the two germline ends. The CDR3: CASSLIGGASYNEQFF. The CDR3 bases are TGTGCCAGCAGCTTAATCGGCGGAGCTTCCTACAATGAGCAGTTCTTC. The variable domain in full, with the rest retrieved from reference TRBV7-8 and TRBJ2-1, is GAGVSQSPRYKVAKRGQDVALRCDPISGHVSLFWYQQALGQGPEFLTYFQNEAQLDKSGLPSDRFFAERPEGSVSTLKIQRTQQEDSAVYLCASSLIGGASYNEQFFGPGTRLTVL.

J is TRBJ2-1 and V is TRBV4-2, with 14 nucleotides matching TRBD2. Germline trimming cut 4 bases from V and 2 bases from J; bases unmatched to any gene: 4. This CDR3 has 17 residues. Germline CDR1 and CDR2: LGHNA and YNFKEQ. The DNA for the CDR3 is TGTGCCAGCAGCCCGGGGACTAGCGGGGGAGCCTACAATGAGCAGTTCTTC. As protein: CASSPGTSGGAYNEQFF.

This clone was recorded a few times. The CDR3 sequence is CASSLGPVQGDEQYF. The CDR3 nucleotides read TGTGCCAGCAGCTTAGGGCCAGTGCAAGGGGACGAGCAGTACTTC. The gene calls are TRBV7-6 and TRBJ2-7; tentative D call: TRBD1 (5 bases). CDR1 is SGHVS and CDR2 is FNYEAQ in the germline V gene. This CDR3 has 15 amino acids. Trimming took 1 base from V and 5 from J, leaving 15 bases between them.

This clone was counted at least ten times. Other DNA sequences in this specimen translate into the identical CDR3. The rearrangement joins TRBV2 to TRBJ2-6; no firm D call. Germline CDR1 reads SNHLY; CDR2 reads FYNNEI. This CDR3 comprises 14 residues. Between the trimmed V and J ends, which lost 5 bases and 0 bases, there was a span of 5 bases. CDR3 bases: TGTGCCAGCAGTCGAGACTCTGGGGCCAACGTCCTGACTTTC. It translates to CASSRDSGANVLTF. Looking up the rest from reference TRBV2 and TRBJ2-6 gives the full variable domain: EPEVTQTPSHQVTQMGQEVILRCVPISNHLYFYWYRQILGQKVEFLVSFYNNEISEKSEIFDDQFSVERPDGSNFTLKIRSTKLEDSAMYFCASSRDSGANVLTFGAGSRLTVL.

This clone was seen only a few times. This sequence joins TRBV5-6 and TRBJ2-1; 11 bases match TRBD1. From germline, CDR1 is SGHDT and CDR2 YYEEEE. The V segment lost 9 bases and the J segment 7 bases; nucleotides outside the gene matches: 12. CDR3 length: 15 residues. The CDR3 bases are TGTGCCACCAGATCCGGGACAGGGGGTCGGAATGAGCAGTTCTTC. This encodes CATRSGTGGRNEQFF.

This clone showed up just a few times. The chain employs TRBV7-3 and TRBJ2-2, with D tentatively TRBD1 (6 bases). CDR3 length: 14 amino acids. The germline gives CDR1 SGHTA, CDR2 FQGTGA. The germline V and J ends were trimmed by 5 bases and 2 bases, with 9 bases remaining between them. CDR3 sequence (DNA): TGTGCCAGCAGCGGGGGCAGTAACACCGGGGAGCTGTTTTTT. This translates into CASSGGSNTGELFF.

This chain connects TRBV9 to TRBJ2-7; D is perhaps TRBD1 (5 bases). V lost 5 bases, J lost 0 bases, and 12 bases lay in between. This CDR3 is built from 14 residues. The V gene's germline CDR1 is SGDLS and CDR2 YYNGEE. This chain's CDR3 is CASSSDISSYEQYF. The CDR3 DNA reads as TGTGCCAGCAGTTCGGACATAAGCTCCTACGAGCAGTACTTC.

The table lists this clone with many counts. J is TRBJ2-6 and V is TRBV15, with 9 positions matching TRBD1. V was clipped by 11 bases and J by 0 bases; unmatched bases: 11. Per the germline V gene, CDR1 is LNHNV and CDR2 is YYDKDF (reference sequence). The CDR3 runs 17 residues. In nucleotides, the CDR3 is TGTGCCTCCGCGGGAAGGGACAGGGTCTCTGGGGCCAACGTCCTGACTTTC. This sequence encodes CASAGRDRVSGANVLTF.

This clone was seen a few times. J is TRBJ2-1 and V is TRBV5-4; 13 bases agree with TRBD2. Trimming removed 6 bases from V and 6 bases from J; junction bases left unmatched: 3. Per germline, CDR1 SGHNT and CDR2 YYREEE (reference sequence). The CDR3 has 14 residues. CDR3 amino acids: CASTLAGGANEQFF. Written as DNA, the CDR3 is TGTGCCAGCACACTAGCGGGAGGGGCCAATGAGCAGTTCTTC.